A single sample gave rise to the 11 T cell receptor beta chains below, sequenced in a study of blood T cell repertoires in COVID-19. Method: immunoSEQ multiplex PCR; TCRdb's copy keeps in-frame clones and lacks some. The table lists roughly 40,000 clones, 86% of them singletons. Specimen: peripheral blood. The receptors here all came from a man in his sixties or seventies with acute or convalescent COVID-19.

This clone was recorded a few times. The CDR3 region is CASSLQRGGGRETQYF. In DNA, the CDR3 is TGTGCCAGCAGCTTACAGCGGGGGGGCGGGCGAGAGACCCAGTACTTC. This chain uses TRBV7-2 with TRBJ2-5, with TRBD2 matching 10 bases. The CDR3 is 16 residues long. Germline loops: CDR1 SGHTA, CDR2 FQGNSA. V lost 2 bases, J lost 4 bases, and 7 bases stayed unmatched.

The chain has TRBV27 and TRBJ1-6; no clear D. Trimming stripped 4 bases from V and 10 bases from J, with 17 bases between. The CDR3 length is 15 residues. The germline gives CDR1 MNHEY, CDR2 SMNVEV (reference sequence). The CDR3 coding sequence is TGTGCCAGCAGTTACGACTCTCAAGGCAGATCACCCCTCCACTTT. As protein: CASSYDSQGRSPLHF.

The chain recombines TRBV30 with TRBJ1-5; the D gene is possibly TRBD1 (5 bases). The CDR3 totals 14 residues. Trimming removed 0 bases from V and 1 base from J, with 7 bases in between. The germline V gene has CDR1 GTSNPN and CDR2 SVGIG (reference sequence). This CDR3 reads CAWSVGGSNQPQHF. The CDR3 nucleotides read TGTGCCTGGAGTGTGGGGGGAAGCAATCAGCCCCAGCATTTT. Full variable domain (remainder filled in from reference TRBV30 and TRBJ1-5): SQTIHQWPATLVQPVGSPLSLECTVEGTSNPNLYWYRQAAGRGLQLLFYSVGIGQISSEVPQNLSASRPQDRQFILSSKKLLLSDSGFYLCAWSVGGSNQPQHFGDGTRLSIL.

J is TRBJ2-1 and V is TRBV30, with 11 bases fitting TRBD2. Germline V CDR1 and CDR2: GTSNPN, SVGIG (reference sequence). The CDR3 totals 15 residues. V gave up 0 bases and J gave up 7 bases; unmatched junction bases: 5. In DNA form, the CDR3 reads TGTGCCTGGAGTGTTAGCGGGGGGGCCAGGAATGAGCAGTTCTTC. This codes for CAWSVSGGARNEQFF.

DNA for the CDR3: TGCAGCGTTGTTTTGGGGCTAGCGGGGGAGAATACGCAGTATTTT. This codes for CSVVLGLAGENTQYF. The chain has TRBV29-1 and TRBJ2-3, with 10 positions matching TRBD2. The germline V gene encodes CDR1 SQVTM and CDR2 ANQGSEA. The V segment lost 4 bases and the J segment 7 bases; nucleotides outside the gene matches: 11. This CDR3 has 15 amino acids.

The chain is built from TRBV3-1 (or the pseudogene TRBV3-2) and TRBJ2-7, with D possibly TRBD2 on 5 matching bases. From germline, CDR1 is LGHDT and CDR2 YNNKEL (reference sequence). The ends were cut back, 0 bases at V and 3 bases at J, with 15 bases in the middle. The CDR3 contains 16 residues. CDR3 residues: CASSQDMASRNYEQYF. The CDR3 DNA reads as TGTGCCAGCAGCCAAGATATGGCTAGCAGAAACTACGAGCAGTACTTC.

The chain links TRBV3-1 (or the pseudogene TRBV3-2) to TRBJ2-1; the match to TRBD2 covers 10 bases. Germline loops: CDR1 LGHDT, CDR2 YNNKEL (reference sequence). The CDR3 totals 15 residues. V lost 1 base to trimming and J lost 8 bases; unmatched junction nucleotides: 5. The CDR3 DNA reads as TGTGCCAGCAGCCAAGCAAGCGGGAGGGTTCATGAGCAGTTCTTC. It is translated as CASSQASGRVHEQFF.

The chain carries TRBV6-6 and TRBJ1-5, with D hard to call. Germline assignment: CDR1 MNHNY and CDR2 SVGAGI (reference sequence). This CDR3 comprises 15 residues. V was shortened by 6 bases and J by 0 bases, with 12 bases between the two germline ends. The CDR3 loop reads CASSEYRDSNQPQHF. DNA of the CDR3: TGTGCCAGCAGCGAATACAGAGATAGCAATCAGCCCCAGCATTTT.

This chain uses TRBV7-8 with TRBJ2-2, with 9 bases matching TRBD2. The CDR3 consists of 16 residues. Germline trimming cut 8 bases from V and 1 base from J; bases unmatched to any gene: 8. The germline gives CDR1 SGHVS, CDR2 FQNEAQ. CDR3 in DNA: TGTGCCAGCCCCCCGAGCGGGGGGTTGAACACCGGGGAGCTGTTTTTT. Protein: CASPPSGGLNTGELFF.

This CDR3 is CASSVDLRGDGYTF. The CDR3 DNA is TGTGCCAGCAGCGTTGATCTGCGAGGCGATGGCTACACCTTC. The chain is built from TRBV9 and TRBJ1-2; no clear D. V was shortened by 2 bases and J by 6 bases, with 14 bases between the two germline ends. CDR3 length: 14 amino acids. In germline, CDR1 is SGDLS, CDR2 YYNGEE.

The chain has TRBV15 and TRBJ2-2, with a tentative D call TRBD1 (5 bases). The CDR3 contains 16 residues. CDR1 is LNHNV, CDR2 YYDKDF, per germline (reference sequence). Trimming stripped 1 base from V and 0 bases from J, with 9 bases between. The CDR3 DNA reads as TGTGCCACCAGCAGAGGGGGCCCAACGAACACCGGGGAGCTGTTTTTT. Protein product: CATSRGGPTNTGELFF.